The 7 T cell receptor beta chains below all came from one sample that was sequenced in a study of identical twins. Via MiXCR, TCRdb re-called the 5' RACE reads, giving one row per CDR3 protein. The sample consists of about 530,000 distinct CDR3 sequences, 20% to 25% of them appearing once. In addition, the sample was reused for a study of yellow fever vaccine responses in identical twins.

The material sequenced was CD4+ T cells sorted from blood. The source is a woman between 18 and 30 years old in good health.

This rearrangement joins TRBV15 to TRBJ2-1; D is uncertain. Per germline, CDR1 LNHNV and CDR2 YYDKDF (reference sequence). The V end was cut by 1 base, the J end by 9 bases, with 7 bases between. The CDR3 is made up of 12 amino acids. In DNA form, the CDR3 reads TGTGCCACCAGCAGAGTCTGGGGTGAGCAGTTCTTC. Protein sequence: CATSRVWGEQFF. Using reference TRBV15 and TRBJ2-1 for the parts outside the CDR3, the full variable domain is DAMVIQNPRYQVTQFGKPVTLSCSQTLNHNVMYWYQQKSSQAPKLLFHYYDKDFNNEADTPDNFQSRRPNTSFCFLDIRSPGLGDTAMYLCATSRVWGEQFFGPGTRLTVL.

The rearrangement uses TRBV5-1 and TRBJ2-2, with D possibly being TRBD1 (5 bases). Germline CDR1 SGHRS, CDR2 YFSETQ. V was pared by 0 bases and J by 6 bases, with 12 bases between. The CDR3 length is 15 residues. CDR3 amino acids: CASSLGQRKSGELFF. As DNA, the CDR3 is TGCGCCAGCAGCTTGGGACAGAGAAAATCCGGGGAGCTGTTTTTT. Looking up the rest from reference TRBV5-1 and TRBJ2-2 gives the full variable domain: KAGVTQTPRYLIKTRGQQVTLSCSPISGHRSVSWYQQTPGQGLQFLFEYFSETQRNKGNFPGRFSGRQFSNSRSEMNVSTLELGDSALYLCASSLGQRKSGELFFGEGSRLTVL.

This chain links TRBV20-1 with TRBJ1-1, with a tentative D call TRBD1 (6 bases). The germline V gene encodes CDR1 DFQATT and CDR2 SNEGSKA (reference sequence). V lost 1 base and J 5 bases, leaving 14 bases between the germline ends. The CDR3 covers 14 residues. DNA for the CDR3: TGCAGTGCTAGAGTCGGGGGGCTTAGGACTGAAGCTTTCTTT. Its protein is CSARVGGLRTEAFF.

This chain links TRBV29-1 with TRBJ2-7; unclear D gene. The CDR3 extends over 15 amino acids. Trimming took 6 bases from V and 5 from J, leaving 23 bases between them. CDR1 SQVTM and CDR2 ANQGSEA come from the germline V gene. CDR3 sequence (DNA): TGCAGCGTATCCGGTAGTAGCCCCTCTTTGGACGAGCAGTACTTC. Amino acids: CSVSGSSPSLDEQYF.

Only one count was recorded for this clonotype. J is TRBJ2-7 and V is TRBV28, with D perhaps given as TRBD1 or TRBD2 (5 bases each). This CDR3 region has 15 residues. The V gene's germline CDR1 is MDHEN and CDR2 SYDVKM. The ends were cut back, 5 bases at V and 2 bases at J, with 16 bases in the middle. CDR3 region: CASSHRPVGAYEQYF. CDR3 DNA sequence: TGTGCCAGCAGTCACAGACCAGTGGGGGCCTACGAGCAGTACTTC.

This clonotype has a handful of counts. The V and J genes are TRBV12-3 or TRBV12-4 and TRBJ2-1; D gene unclear. Deletions cut 5 bases from V and 5 bases from J, with 19 bases between. CDR3 length equals 16 residues. The CDR3 nucleotides are TGTGCCAGCAGTCTCCGCTTTGGTGCAGACGACAATGAGCAGTTCTTC. Encoded protein: CASSLRFGADDNEQFF.

The V and J genes are TRBV12-5 and TRBJ2-1, with 8 nucleotides matching TRBD2. The germline CDR1 and CDR2 sequences are LGHNT and FRNRAP. This CDR3 has 17 amino acids. V lost 3 bases to trimming and J lost 2 bases; unmatched junction nucleotides: 9. CDR3 region: CASGFAPAGGPYNEQFF. The DNA for the CDR3 is TGTGCTAGTGGTTTCGCCCCGGCGGGGGGCCCCTACAATGAGCAGTTCTTC.